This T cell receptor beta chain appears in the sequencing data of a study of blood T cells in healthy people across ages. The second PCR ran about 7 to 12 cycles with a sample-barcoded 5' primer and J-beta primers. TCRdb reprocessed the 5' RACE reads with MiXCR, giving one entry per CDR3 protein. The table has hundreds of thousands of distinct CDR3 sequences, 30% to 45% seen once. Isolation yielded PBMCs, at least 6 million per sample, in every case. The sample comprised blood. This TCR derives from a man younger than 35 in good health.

The CDR3 sequence: CASSQDPPYGYTF. In DNA, the CDR3 is TGTGCCAGCAGCCAAGATCCCCCCTATGGCTACACCTTC. The rearrangement links TRBV14 to TRBJ1-2; no firm D call. Germline values: CDR1 SGHDN, CDR2 FVKESK. The CDR3 sequence is 13 residues long. Trimming removed 0 bases from V and 4 bases from J, with 6 bases in between.